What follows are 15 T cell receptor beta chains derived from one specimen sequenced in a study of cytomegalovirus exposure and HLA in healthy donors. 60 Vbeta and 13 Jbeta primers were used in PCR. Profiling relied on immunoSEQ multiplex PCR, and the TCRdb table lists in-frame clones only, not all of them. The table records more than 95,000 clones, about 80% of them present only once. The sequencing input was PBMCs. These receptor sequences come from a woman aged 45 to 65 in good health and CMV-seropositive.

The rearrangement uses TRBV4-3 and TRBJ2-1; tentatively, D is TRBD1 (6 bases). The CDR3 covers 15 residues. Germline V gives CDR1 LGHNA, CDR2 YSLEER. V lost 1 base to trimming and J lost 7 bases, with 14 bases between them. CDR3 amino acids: CASSQVWTVLNEQFF. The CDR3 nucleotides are TGCGCCAGCAGCCAAGTCTGGACAGTATTGAATGAGCAGTTCTTC.

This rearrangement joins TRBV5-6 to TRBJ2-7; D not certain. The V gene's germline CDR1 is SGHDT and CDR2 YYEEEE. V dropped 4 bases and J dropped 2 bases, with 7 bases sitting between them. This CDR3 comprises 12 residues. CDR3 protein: CASSRDTYEQYF. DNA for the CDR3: TGTGCCAGCAGCCGAGACACCTACGAGCAGTACTTC.

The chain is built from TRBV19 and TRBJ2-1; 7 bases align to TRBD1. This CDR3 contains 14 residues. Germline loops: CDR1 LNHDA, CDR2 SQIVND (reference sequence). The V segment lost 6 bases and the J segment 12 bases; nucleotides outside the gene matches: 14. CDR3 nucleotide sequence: TGTGCCAGTAGGCCGGGACAGAACTTCCAGGGGCAGTTCTTC. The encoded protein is CASRPGQNFQGQFF.

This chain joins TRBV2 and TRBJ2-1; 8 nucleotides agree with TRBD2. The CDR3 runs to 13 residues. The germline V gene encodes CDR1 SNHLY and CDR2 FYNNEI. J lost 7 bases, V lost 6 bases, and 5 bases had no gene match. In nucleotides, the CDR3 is TGTGCCAGCAGCCCCGGGGGGGCGAATGAGCAGTTCTTC. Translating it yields CASSPGGANEQFF. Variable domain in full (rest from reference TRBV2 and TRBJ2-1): EPEVTQTPSHQVTQMGQEVILRCVPISNHLYFYWYRQILGQKVEFLVSFYNNEISEKSEIFDDQFSVERPDGSNFTLKIRSTKLEDSAMYFCASSPGGANEQFFGPGTRLTVL.

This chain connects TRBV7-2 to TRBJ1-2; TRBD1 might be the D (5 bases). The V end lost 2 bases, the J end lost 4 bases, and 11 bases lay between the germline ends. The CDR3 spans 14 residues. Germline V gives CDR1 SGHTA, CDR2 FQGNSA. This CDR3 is CASSLSREVYGYTF. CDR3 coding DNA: TGTGCCAGCAGCTTAAGCAGGGAAGTCTATGGCTACACCTTC.

The CDR3 bases are TGTGCCAGCAGCGTAGGCCCCCTCGGGCCCCAGCATTTT. This gives the protein CASSVGPLGPQHF. The V and J genes are TRBV9 and TRBJ1-5; D is undetermined. Between the trimmed V and J ends, which lost 0 bases and 9 bases, there was a span of 10 bases. Germline V gene sequence: CDR1 SGDLS, CDR2 YYNGEE. The CDR3 runs 13 residues.

CDR3 coding DNA: TGTGCCAGCAGTTACTTAACAGTAGGCGCCTACGAGCAGTACTTC. It codes for CASSYLTVGAYEQYF. The chain uses TRBV6-6 and TRBJ2-7; unclear D gene. Trimming pared 1 base from V and 2 bases from J, leaving 12 bases between. Germline CDR1 is MNHNY and CDR2 is SVGAGI (reference sequence). CDR3 length equals 15 residues.

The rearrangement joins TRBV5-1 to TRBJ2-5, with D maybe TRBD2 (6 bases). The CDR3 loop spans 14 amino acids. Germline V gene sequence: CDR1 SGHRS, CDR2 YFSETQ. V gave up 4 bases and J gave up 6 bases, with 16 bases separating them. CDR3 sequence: CASSVGTGEQTQYF. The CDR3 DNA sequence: TGCGCCAGCAGCGTTGGCACGGGGGAACAGACCCAGTACTTC.

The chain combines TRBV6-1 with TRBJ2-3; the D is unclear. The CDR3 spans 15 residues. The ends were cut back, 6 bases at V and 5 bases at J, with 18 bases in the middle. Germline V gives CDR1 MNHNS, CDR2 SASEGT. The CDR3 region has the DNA TGTGCCAGCAGGATCCCTGGGCCAGCAGGAGATACGCAGTATTTT. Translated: CASRIPGPAGDTQYF.

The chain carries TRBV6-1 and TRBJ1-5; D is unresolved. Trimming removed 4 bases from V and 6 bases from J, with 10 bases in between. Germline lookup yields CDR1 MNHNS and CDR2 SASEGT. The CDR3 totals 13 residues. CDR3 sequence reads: CASSGEEGQPQHF. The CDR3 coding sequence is TGTGCCAGCAGTGGGGAGGAGGGTCAGCCCCAGCATTTT.

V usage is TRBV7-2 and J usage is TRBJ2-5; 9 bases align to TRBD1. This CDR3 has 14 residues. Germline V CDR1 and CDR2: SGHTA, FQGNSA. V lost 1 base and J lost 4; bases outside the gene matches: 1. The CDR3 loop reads CASSLGGQGETQYF. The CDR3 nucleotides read TGTGCCAGCAGCTTAGGGGGACAGGGAGAGACCCAGTACTTC.

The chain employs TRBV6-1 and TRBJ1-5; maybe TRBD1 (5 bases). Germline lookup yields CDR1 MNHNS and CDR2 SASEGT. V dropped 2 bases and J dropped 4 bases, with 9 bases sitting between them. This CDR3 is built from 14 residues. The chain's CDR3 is CASSEYRLNQPQHF. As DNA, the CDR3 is TGTGCCAGCAGTGAATACAGGTTGAATCAGCCCCAGCATTTT.

The DNA for the CDR3 is TGCGCCAGCAGAGGTAGCGGGAGTACAGATACGCAGTATTTT. Residues: CASRGSGSTDTQYF. The V and J genes are TRBV5-1 and TRBJ2-3, with 9 bases matching TRBD2. Germline V CDR1 and CDR2: SGHRS, YFSETQ. V was pared by 5 bases and J by 3 bases, with 4 bases of the junction left unmatched. The CDR3 runs 14 residues.

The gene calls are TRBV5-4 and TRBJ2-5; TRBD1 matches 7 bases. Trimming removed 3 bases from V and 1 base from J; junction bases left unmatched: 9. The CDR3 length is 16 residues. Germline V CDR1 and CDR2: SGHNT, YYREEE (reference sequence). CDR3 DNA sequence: TGTGCCAGCAGCTCCGGGACAGCCAGGTTCCAAGAGACCCAGTACTTC. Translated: CASSSGTARFQETQYF.

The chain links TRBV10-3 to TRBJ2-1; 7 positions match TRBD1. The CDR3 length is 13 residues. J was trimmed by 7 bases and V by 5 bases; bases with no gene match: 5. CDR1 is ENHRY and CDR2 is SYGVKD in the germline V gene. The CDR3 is CAISPKQGNEQFF. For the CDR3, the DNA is TGTGCCATCAGTCCGAAACAGGGGAATGAGCAGTTCTTC.